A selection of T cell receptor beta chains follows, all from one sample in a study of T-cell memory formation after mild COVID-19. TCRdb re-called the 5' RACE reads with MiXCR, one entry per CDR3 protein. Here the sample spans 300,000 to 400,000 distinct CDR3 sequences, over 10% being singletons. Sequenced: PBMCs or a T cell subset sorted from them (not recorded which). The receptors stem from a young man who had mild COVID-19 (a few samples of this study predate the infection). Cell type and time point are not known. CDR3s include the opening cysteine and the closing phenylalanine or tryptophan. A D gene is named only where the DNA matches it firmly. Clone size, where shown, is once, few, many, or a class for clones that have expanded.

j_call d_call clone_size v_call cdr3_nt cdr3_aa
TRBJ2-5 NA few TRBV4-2 TGTGCCAGCAGCACAGGGCAAGAGACCCAGTACTTC CASSTGQETQYF
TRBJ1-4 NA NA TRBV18 TGTGCCAGCTATGAACAGGGTAGTGAAAAACTGTTTTTT CASYEQGSEKLFF
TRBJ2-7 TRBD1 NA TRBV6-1 TGTGCCAGCACCCTTCAGCCGGACAGGGCTGCCTACGAGCAGTACTTC CASTLQPDRAAYEQYF
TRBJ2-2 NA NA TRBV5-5 TGTGCCAGCAGCTTGGACCCGGCGGCCGGGGAGCTGTTTTTT CASSLDPAAGELFF
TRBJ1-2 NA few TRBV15 TGTGCCACCAGCAGAGTAGCCGAAGGAGATGGCTACACCTTC CATSRVAEGDGYTF
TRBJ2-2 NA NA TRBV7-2 TGTGCCAGCAGCTCCCGACTAGGCCTCAACACCGGGGAGCTGTTTTTT CASSSRLGLNTGELFF
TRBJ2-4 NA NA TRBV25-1 TGTGCCAGCAGTGAATGGCATATGGGGCCCAAAAACATTCAGTACTTC CASSEWHMGPKNIQYF
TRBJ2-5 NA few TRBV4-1 TGCGCCAGCAGCCAAGATGATTCAGGGATGGAGACCCAGTACTTC CASSQDDSGMETQYF
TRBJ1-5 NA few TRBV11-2 TGTGCCAGCAGCTTTTCGGGGGCCGGCAATCAGCCCCAGCATTTT CASSFSGAGNQPQHF
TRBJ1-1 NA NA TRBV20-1 TGCAGTGCTCCTCGCTACCCTGAAGCTTTCTTT CSAPRYPEAFF
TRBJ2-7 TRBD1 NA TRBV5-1 TGCGCCAGCAGCTCGACAGGGGGCCACTACGAGCAGTACTTC CASSSTGGHYEQYF
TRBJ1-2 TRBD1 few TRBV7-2 TGTGCCAGCAGCTCTCGCCGGGACAGGCGTCATGGCTACACCTTC CASSSRRDRRHGYTF
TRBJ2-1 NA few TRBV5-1 TGCGCCAGCAGTAAGGGGAGCCAGACTGCCTCATACAATGAGCAGTTCTTC CASSKGSQTASYNEQFF
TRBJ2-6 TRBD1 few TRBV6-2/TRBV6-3 TGTGCCAGCAGTGGAGTTTTGGGACAGGGTTCCTCCGGGGCCAACGTCCTGACTTTC CASSGVLGQGSSGANVLTF
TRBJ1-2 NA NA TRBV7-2 TGTGCCAGCAGCTTGCACCAGTCGAACTATGGCTACACCTTC CASSLHQSNYGYTF
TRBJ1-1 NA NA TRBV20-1 TGCAGTGCTAGAGATCGCCACCACGGGACACCAGCTAAGGGTGAAGCTTTCTTT CSARDRHHGTPAKGEAFF
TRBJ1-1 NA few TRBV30 TGTCCACCCGGGGGGAACACTGAAGCTTTCTTT CPPGGNTEAFF
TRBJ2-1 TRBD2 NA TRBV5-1 TGCGCCAGCAGCTTGGCTAGCGGGGGGGCTCTCTCCTACAATGAGCAGTTCTTC CASSLASGGALSYNEQFF
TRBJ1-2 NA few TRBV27 TGTGCCAGCAGTTTCAAAGTTAACTATGGCTACACCTTC CASSFKVNYGYTF
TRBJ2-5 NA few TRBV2 TGTGCCAGCAGTGAACCGAGTTTGAAAGAGACCCAGTACTTC CASSEPSLKETQYF
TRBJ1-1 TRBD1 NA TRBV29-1 TGCAGCGTCAGAGGACAGGGGGCCCGGAACACTGAAGCTTTCTTT CSVRGQGARNTEAFF
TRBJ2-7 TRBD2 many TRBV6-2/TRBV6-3 TGTGCCAGCAGTTACCCGGCGGGGGGGTACGAGCAGTACTTC CASSYPAGGYEQYF
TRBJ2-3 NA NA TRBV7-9 TGTGCCAGCAGCGAGTCACCAAAGAGCACAGATACGCAGTATTTT CASSESPKSTDTQYF
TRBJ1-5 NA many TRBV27 TGTGCCAGCAGTTCGGGGCAGCCATCCTATCAGCCCCAGCATTTT CASSSGQPSYQPQHF
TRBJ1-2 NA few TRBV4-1 TGCGCCAGCAGCCCCACGACAGACGACTATGGCTACACCTTC CASSPTTDDYGYTF
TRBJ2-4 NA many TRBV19 TGTGCCAGTAGCTGGCGGACCAAGGAAGCCAAAAACATTCAGTACTTC CASSWRTKEAKNIQYF
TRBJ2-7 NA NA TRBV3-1 TGTGCCAGCAGCCAAGACATTTGGGGCCTCTACGAGCAGTACTTC CASSQDIWGLYEQYF
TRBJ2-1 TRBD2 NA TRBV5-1 TGCGCCAGCAGCAAAGTAGCGGGGGGGCCGGGTGAGCAGTTCTTC CASSKVAGGPGEQFF
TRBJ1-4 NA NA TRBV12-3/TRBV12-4 TGTGCCAGCAGTTCTCTATTTTTGGCCGAAAAACTGTTTTTT CASSSLFLAEKLFF
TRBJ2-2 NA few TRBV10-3 TGTGCCATCGGGTTCGCGGGGGCCCGCACCGGGGAGCTGTTTTTT CAIGFAGARTGELFF
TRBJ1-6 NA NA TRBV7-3 TGTGCCAGCAGCTTAACGTCCGGGGGGTACTCACCCCTCCACTTT CASSLTSGGYSPLHF
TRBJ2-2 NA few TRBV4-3 NA CASSQDVGGTNTGELFFF
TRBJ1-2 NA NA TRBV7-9 TGTGCCAGCAGCTCCGGTCCAGGTGGCTACACCTTC CASSSGPGGYTF
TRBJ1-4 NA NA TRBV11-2 TGTGCCAGCAGCTTAGACGGGGGCCGGGAAAAACTGTTTTTT CASSLDGGREKLFF
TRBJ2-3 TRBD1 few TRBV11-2 TGTGCCAGCAGGTTAGGACAGGGGGGCACAGATACGCAGTATTTT CASRLGQGGTDTQYF
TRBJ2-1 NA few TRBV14 TGTGCCAGCAGCCAAGAGGGTATCTACAATGAGCAGTTCTTC CASSQEGIYNEQFF
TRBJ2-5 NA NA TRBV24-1 TGTGCCACCAGTCCCTCGGGAGAAGAGACCCAGTACTTC CATSPSGEETQYF
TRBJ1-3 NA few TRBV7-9 TGTGCCAGCAGTTATCTACGCCTCTCTGGAAACACCATATATTTT CASSYLRLSGNTIYF
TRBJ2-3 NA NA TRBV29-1 TGCAGCGATCTCACAGATACGCAGTATTTT CSDLTDTQYF
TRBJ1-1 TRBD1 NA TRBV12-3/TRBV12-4 TGTGCCAGCAGCCCGGAGGGGGCGTACACTGAAGCTTTCTTT CASSPEGAYTEAFF
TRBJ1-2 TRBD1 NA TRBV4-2 TGTGCCAGCAGCCGGGGGACAGGGAGGGACTATGGCTACACCTTC CASSRGTGRDYGYTF
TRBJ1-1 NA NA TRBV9 TGTGCCAGCAGCGTAGGTGGGGGGCGCTTTGACACTGAAGCTTTCTTT CASSVGGGRFDTEAFF
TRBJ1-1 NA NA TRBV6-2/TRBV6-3 TGTGCCAGCGACTATAGGGGTATCGGGAACACTGAAGCTTTCTTT CASDYRGIGNTEAFF
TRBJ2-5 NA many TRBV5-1 TGCGCCAGCAGCTTGGATCCCGGCCAGAAGGGAGAGACCCAGTACTTC CASSLDPGQKGETQYF
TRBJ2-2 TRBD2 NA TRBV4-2 TGTGCCAGCAGCCAAGATCCCGGGGGGGCCGCGGAAACCGGGGAGCTGTTTTTT CASSQDPGGAAETGELFF
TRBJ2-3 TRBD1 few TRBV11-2 TGTGCCAGCACCTTACTTCCCGGGACAGGGTGGACAGATACGCAGTATTTT CASTLLPGTGWTDTQYF
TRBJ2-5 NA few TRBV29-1 TGCAGCGTTGAAGGGGACATAGAGACCCAGTACTTC CSVEGDIETQYF
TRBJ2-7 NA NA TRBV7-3 TGTGCCAGCAGCCCGAGAGGGAGCTCCTACGAGCAGTACTTC CASSPRGSSYEQYF
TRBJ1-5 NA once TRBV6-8 TGTGCCAGCAGACTACCTGATCAGCCCCAGCATTTT CASRLPDQPQHF
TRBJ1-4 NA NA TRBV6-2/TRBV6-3 TGTGCCAGCAGTTACTCGGATTTCCTTAATGAAAAACTGTTTTTT CASSYSDFLNEKLFF
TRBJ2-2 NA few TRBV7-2 TGTGCCAGCAGCACCTCCGGCGGGTCCGGGGAGCTGTTTTTT CASSTSGGSGELFF
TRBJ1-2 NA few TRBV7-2 TGTGCCAGCAGCTTAGTGCGCAGCCCGGCGGGGCCCGAGGGAGGCTACACCTTC CASSLVRSPAGPEGGYTF
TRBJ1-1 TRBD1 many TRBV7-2 TGTGCCAGCAGCTCAGGGGGCTACACTGAAGCTTTCTTT CASSSGGYTEAFF
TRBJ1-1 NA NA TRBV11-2 TGTGCCAGCAGCCTCCATTGGGGGCGAGATGTCACTGAAGCTTTCTTT CASSLHWGRDVTEAFF
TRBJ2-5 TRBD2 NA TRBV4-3 TGCGCCAGCAGCCAAGTCATCCGCGGGGGAGAGACCCAGTACTTC CASSQVIRGGETQYF